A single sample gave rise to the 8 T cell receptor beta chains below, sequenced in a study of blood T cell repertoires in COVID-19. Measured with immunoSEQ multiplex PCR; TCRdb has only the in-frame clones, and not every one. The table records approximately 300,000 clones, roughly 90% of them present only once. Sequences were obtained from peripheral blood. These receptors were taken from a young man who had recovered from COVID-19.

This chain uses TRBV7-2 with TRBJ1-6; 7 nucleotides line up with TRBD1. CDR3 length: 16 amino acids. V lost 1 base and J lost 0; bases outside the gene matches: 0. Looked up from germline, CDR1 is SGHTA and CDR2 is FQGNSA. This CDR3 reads CASSLGDSSYNSPLHF. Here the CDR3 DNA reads TGTGCCAGCAGCTTAGGGGACAGCTCCTATAATTCACCCCTCCACTTT.

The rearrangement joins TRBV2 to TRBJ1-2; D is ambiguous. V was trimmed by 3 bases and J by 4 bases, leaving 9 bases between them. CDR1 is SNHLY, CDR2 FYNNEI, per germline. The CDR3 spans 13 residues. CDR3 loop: CASSDDNIYGYTF. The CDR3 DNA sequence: TGTGCCAGCAGTGATGATAACATCTATGGCTACACCTTC.

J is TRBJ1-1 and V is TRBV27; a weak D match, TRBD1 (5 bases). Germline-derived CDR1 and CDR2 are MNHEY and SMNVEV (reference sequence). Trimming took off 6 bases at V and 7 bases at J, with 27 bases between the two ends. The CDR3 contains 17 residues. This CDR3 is CASRSPFSTLDTNEAFF. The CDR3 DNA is TGTGCCAGCAGGTCGCCTTTTTCGACTCTGGACACGAATGAAGCTTTCTTT.

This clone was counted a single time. The CDR3 nucleotides are TGTGCCATCAGTGAGGGACAGGGACAGACCGGGGAGCTGTTTTTT. Its protein product is CAISEGQGQTGELFF. The chain couples TRBV10-3 to TRBJ2-2; TRBD1 aligns across 8 bases. CDR1 ENHRY and CDR2 SYGVKD come from the germline V gene. CDR3 length equals 15 residues. Trimming cost V 2 bases and J 5 bases; bases outside gene matches: 4.

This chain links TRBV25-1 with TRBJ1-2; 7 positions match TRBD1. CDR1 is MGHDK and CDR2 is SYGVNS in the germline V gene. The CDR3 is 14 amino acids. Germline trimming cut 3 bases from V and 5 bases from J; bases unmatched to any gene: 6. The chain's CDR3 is CASSDSGTAYGYTF. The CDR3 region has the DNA TGTGCCAGCAGTGACTCCGGGACAGCTTATGGCTACACCTTC.

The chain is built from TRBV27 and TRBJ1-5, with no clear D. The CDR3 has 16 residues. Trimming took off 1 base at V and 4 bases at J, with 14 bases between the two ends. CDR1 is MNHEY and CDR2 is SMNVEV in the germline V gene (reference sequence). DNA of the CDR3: TGTGCCAGCAGTTTATTTCTGGGAGATGGGAATCAGCCCCAGCATTTT. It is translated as CASSLFLGDGNQPQHF.

The DNA of the CDR3 is TGTGCCAGTAGTATGGGACAGGGGTTGACACCCCTCCACTTT. It codes for CASSMGQGLTPLHF. The genes are TRBV19 and TRBJ1-6, with 10 bases lining up with TRBD1. V lost 3 bases, J lost 11 bases, and 4 bases stayed unmatched. This CDR3 spans 14 amino acids. Per the germline V gene, CDR1 is LNHDA and CDR2 is SQIVND (reference sequence).

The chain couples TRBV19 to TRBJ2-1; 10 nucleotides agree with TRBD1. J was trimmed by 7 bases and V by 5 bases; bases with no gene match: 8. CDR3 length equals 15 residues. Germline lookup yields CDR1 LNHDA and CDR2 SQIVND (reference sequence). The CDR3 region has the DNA TGTGCCAGTAGTGTAGGGGACAGGGGATTGAATGAGCAGTTCTTC. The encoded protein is CASSVGDRGLNEQFF. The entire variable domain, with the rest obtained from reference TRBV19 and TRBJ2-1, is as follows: DGGITQSPKYLFRKEGQNVTLSCEQNLNHDAMYWYRQDPGQGLRLIYYSQIVNDFQKGDIAEGYSVSREKKESFPLTVTSAQKNPTAFYLCASSVGDRGLNEQFFGPGTRLTVL.